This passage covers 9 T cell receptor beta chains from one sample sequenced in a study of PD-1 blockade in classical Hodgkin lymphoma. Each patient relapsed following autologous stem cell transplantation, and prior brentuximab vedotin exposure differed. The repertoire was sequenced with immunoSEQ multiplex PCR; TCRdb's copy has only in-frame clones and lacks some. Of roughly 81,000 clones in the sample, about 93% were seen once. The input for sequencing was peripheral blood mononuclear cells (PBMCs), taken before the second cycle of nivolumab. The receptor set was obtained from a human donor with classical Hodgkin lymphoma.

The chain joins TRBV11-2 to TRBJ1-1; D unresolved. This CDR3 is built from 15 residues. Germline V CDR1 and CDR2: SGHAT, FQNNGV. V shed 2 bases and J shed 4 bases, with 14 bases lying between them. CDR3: CASSLLVRAGTEAFF. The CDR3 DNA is TGTGCCAGCAGCTTATTGGTCCGGGCGGGCACTGAAGCTTTCTTT.

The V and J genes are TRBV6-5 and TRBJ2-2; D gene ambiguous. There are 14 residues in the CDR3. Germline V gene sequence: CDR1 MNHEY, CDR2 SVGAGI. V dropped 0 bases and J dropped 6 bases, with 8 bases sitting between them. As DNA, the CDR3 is TGTGCCAGCAGTTACTCTCCGCCGTCCGGGGAGCTGTTTTTT. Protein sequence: CASSYSPPSGELFF.

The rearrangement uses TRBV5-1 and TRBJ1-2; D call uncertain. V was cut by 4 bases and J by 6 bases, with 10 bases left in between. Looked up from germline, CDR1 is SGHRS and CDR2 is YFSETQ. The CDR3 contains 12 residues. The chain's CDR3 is CASSPAGHGYTF. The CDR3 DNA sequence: TGCGCCAGCAGCCCGGCGGGCCATGGCTACACCTTC.

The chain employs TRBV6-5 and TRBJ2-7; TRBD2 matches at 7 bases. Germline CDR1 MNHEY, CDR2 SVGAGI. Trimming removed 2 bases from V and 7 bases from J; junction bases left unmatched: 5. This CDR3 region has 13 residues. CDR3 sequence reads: CASSYGREREQYF. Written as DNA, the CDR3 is TGTGCCAGCAGTTACGGGCGGGAGCGGGAGCAGTACTTC.

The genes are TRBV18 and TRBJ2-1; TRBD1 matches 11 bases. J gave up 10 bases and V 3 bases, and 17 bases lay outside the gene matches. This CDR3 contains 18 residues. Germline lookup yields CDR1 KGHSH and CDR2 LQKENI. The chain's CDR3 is CASSPRIAGTGGLGEQFF. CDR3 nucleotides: TGTGCCAGCTCACCCAGGATTGCTGGGACAGGGGGTTTGGGCGAGCAGTTCTTC.

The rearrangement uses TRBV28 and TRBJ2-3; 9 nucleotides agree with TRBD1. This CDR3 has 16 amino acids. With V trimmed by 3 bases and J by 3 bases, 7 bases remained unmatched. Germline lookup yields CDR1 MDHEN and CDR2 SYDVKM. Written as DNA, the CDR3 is TGTGCCAGCAGTTTCCTAGACAGGGGGACTACAGATACGCAGTATTTT. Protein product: CASSFLDRGTTDTQYF.

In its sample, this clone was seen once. The CDR3 is CASSASLAGINTGELFF. CDR3 DNA: TGTGCCAGCAGCGCCTCACTAGCGGGGATAAACACCGGGGAGCTGTTTTTT. The rearrangement joins TRBV9 to TRBJ2-2; 10 nucleotides line up with TRBD2. The V gene end was trimmed by 3 bases and the J gene end by 2 bases; junction bases not matched to a gene: 7. Per germline, CDR1 SGDLS and CDR2 YYNGEE. The CDR3 sequence is 17 residues long.

The CDR3 nucleotides are TGTGCCAGCAGCTATGACAGGGGGCGGCCCCAGCATTTT. Protein product: CASSYDRGRPQHF. The chain employs TRBV5-8 and TRBJ1-5, with 10 bases aligning to TRBD1. The V segment lost 3 bases and the J segment 9 bases; nucleotides outside the gene matches: 3. The CDR3 extends over 13 amino acids. Germline V gene data show CDR1 as SGHTS and CDR2 as YDEGEE.

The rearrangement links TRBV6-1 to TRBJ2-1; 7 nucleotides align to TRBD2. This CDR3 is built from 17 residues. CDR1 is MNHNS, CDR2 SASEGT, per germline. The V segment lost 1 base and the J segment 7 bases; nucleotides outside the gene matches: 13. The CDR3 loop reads CASSEDTLRESRNEQFF. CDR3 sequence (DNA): TGTGCCAGCAGTGAAGACACGTTGCGGGAGTCTAGAAATGAGCAGTTCTTC.